Listed here is a single TCR beta chain. Its antigen is unidentified. One base away lies a much larger clone, so this may be a sequencing read error. Unsorted whole blood supplied the blood RNA, and germline DNA was isolated too. Collection of approximately 4.3 milliliters of peripheral blood took place before surgery. The data originate from a study of tumor-infiltrating lymphocytes in primary liver carcinoma. Study-wide results and limits: The difference in top-250-clone fraction between tumors and blood was significant, favoring tumors (p = 0.039). Bulk unsorted material prevented CD4+ and CD8+ repertoire comparison.

TCR beta cDNA was reverse-transcribed from 500 ng of total RNA. The reaction used a constant-region primer and ProtoScript II reverse transcriptase. Construction of TCR beta libraries relied on three successive nested multiplex PCR rounds employing slightly modified ARM-PCR. With TRBV1-TRBV30 forward primers and a C-beta reverse primer, the first two PCR rounds were run for roughly 10 cycles each. One entry per CDR3 protein results from TCRdb running MiXCR on the multiplex PCR reads. The sample shows some 320,000 distinct CDR3 sequences, 65% of them seen only once. The CDR3 runs 12 residues. V dropped 4 bases and J dropped 8 bases, with 11 bases sitting between them. In germline, CDR1 is SGHDN, CDR2 FVKESK.

This TCR was recovered from a man aged 40-50 years with primary liver carcinoma and hepatitis B virus infection. The chain uses TRBV14 and TRBJ1-2; D is undetermined. The material sequenced was peripheral blood. CDR3 residues: CASSLDWIGYTF. In DNA form, the CDR3 reads TGTGCCAGCAGCCTCGACTGGATCGGCTACACCTTC.